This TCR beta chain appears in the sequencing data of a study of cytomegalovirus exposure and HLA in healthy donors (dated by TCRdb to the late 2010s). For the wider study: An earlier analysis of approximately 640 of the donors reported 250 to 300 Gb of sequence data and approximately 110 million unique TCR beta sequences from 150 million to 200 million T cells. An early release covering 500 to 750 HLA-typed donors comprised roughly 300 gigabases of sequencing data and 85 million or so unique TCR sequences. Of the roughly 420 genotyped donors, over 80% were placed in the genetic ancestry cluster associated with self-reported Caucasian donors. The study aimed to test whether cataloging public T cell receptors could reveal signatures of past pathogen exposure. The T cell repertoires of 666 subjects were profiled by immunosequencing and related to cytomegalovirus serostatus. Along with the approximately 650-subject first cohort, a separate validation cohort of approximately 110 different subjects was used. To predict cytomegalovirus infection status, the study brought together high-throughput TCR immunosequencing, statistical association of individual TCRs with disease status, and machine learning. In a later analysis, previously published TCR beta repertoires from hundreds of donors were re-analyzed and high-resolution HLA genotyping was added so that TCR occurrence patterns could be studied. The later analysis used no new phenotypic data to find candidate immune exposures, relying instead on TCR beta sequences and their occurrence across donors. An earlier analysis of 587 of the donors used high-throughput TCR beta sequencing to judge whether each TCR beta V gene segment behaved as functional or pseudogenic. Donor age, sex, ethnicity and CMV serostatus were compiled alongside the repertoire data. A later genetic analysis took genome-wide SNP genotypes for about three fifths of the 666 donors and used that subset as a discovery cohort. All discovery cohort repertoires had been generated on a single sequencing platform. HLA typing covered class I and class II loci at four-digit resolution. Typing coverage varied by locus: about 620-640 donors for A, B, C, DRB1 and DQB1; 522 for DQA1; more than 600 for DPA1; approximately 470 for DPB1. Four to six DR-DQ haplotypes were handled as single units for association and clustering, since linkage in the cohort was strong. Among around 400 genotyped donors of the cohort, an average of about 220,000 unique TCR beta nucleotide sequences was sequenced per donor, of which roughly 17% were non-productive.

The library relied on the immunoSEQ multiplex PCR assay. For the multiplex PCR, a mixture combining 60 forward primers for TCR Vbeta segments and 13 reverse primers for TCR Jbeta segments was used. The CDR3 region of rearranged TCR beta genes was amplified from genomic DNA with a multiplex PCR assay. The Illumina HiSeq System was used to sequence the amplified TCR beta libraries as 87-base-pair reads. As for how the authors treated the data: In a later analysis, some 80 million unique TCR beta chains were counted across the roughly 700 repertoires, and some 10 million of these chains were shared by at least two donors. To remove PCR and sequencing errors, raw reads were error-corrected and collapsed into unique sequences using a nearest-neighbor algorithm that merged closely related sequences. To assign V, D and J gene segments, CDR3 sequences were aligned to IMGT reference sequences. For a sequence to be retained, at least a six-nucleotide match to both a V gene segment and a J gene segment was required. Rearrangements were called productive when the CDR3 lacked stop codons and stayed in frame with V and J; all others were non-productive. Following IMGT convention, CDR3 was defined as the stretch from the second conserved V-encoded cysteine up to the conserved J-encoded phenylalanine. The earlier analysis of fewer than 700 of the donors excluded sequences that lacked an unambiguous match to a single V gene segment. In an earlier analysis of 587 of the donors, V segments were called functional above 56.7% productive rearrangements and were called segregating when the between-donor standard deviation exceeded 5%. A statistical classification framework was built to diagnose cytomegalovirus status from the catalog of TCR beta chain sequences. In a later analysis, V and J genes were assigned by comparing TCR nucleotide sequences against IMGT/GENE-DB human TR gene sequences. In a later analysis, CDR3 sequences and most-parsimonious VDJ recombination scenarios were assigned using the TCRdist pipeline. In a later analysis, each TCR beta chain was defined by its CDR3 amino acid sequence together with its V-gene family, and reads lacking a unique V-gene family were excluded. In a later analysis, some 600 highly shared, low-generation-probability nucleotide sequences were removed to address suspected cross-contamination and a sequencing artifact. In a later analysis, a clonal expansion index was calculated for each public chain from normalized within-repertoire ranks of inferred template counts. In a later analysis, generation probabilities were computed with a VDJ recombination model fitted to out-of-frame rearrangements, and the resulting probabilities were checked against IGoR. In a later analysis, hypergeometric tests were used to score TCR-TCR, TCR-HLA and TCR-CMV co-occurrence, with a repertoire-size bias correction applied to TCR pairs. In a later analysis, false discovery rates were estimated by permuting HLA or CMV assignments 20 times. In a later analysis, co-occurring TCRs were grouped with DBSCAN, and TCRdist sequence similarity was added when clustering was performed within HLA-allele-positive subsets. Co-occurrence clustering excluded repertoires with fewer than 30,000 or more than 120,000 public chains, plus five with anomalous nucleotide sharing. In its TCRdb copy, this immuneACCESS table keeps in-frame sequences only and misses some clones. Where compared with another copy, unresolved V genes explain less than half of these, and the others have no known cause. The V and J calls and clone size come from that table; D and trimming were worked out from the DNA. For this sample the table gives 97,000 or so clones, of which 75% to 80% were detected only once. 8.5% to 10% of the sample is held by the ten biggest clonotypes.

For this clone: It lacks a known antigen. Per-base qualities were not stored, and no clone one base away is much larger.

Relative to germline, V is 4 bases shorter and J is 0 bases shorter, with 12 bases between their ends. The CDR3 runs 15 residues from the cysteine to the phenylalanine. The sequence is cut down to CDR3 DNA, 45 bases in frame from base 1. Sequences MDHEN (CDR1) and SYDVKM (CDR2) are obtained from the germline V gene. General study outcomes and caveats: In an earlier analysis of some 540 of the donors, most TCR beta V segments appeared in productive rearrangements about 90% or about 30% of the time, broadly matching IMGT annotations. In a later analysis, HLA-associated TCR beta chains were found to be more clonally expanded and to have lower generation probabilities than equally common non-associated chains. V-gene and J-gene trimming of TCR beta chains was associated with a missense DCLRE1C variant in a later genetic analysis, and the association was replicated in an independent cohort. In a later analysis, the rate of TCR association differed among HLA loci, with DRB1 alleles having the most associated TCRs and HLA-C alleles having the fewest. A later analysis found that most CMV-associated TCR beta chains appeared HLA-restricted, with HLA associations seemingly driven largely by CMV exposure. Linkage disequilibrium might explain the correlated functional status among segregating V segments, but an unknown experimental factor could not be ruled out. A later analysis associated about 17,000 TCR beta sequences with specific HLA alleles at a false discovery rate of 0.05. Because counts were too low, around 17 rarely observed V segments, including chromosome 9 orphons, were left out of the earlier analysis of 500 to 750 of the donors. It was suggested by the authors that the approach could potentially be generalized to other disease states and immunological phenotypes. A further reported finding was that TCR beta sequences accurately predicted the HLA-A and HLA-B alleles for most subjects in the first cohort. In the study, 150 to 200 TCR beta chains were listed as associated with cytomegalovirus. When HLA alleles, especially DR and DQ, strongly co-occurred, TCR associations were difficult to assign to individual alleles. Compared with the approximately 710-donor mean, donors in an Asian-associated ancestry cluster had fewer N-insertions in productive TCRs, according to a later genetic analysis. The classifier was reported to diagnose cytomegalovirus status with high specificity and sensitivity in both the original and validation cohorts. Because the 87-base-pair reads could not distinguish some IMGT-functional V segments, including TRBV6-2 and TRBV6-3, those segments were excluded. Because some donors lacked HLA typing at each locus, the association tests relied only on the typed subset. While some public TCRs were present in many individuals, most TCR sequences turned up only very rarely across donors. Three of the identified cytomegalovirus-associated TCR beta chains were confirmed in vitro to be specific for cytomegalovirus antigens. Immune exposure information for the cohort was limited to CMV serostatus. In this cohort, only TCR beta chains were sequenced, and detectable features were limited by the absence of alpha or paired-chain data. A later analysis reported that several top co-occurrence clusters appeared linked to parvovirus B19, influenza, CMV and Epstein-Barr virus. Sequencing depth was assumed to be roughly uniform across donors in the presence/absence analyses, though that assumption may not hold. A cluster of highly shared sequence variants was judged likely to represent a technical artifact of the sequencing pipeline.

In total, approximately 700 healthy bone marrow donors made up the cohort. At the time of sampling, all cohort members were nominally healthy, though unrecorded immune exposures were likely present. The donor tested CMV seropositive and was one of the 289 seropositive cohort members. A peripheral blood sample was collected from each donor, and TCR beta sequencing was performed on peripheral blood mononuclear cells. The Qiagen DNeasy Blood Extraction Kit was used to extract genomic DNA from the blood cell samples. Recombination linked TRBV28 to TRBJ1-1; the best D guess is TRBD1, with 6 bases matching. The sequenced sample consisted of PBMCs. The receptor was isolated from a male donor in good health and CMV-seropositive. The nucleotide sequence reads TGTGCCAGCAGTTACAGGGACCTTTTGAACACTGAAGCTTTCTTT. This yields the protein CASSYRDLLNTEAFF.